What follows describes a single T cell receptor beta chain. Clones were read by immunoSEQ multiplex PCR, and TCRdb kept only the in-frame ones, dropping some. The data hold some 40,000 clones, with 88% observed a single time. CDR3 size: 11 residues. V lost 7 bases, J lost 8 bases, and 8 bases lay in between. Germline assignment: CDR1 MNHEY and CDR2 SVGAGI. This record belongs to a study of memory CD8 T cells in hepatitis C reinfection. Study details: A couple of donors cleared primary HCV but became chronic after reinfection. A positive HCV RNA test after two negatives ≥60 days apart defined reinfection. Peak reinfection samples were taken 3 to 8 weeks after detection.

Time point denoted: peak reinfection, 3 to 8 weeks after reinfection detection. No in vitro expansion preceded TCR sequencing of the sorted cells. A couple of donors provided sorted CD3+ CD8+ CD45RO- naive CD8 T cells at all three reinfection time points. The sequence derives from a man between 18 and 29 years old with hepatitis C virus infection. The chain recombines TRBV6-5 with TRBJ1-4; no firm D call. Sample: naive CD8+ T cells sorted from blood. This CDR3 is CASKLLEKLFF. Written as DNA, the CDR3 is TGTGCCAGCAAACTACTCGAAAAACTGTTTTTT.